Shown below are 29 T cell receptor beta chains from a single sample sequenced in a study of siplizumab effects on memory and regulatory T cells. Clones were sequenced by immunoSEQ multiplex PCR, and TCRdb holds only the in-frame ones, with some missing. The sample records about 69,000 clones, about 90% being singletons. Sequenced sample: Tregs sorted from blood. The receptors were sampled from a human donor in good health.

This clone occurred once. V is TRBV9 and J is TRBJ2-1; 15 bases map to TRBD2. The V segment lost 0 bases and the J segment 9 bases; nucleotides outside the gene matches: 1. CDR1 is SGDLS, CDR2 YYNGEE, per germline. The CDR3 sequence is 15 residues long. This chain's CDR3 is CASSVGTSGRAEQFF. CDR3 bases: TGTGCCAGCAGCGTAGGGACTAGCGGGAGGGCTGAGCAGTTCTTC.

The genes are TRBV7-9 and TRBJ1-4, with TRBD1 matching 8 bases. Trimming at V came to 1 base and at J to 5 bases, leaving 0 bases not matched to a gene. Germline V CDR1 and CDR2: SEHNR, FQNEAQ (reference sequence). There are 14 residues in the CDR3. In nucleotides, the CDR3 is TGTGCCAGCAGCTTAGGACAGGGGAATGAAAAACTGTTTTTT. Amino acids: CASSLGQGNEKLFF.

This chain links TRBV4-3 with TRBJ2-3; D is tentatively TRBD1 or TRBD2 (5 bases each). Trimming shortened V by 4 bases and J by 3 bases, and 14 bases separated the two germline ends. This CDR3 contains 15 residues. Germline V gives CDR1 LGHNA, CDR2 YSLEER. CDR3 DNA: TGCGCCAGCAGCCTGGATGTGGGGGTTACAGATACGCAGTATTTT. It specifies CASSLDVGVTDTQYF.

CDR3 sequence: CASISDRASNQPQHF. Written as DNA, the CDR3 is TGTGCCAGTATCTCCGACAGGGCTAGCAATCAGCCCCAGCATTTT. V is TRBV19 and J is TRBJ1-5; TRBD1 agrees at 7 bases. The germline CDR1 and CDR2 sequences are LNHDA and SQIVND (reference sequence). The junction had 6 bases not matched to a gene; V was cut back by 7 bases and J by 0 bases. The CDR3 extends over 15 amino acids.

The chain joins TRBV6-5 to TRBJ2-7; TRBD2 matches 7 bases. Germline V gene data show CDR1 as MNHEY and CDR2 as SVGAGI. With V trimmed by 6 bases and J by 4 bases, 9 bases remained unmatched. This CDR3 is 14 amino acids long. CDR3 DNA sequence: TGTGCCAGCAGCTTGGGGCTAGCGGCTTACGAGCAGTACTTC. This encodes CASSLGLAAYEQYF.

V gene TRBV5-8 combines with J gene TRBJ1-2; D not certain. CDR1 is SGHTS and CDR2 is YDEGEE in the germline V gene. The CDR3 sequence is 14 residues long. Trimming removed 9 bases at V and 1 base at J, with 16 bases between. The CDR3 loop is CATLLRGLNYGYTF. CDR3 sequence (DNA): TGTGCCACCCTCTTGCGAGGACTTAACTATGGCTACACCTTC.

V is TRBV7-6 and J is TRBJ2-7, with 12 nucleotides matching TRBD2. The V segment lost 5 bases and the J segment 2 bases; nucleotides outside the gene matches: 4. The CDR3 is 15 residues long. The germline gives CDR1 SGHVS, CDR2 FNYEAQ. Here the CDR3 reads CASSLLAGGTYEQYF. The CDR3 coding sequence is TGTGCCAGCAGCCTCCTAGCGGGAGGGACCTACGAGCAGTACTTC.

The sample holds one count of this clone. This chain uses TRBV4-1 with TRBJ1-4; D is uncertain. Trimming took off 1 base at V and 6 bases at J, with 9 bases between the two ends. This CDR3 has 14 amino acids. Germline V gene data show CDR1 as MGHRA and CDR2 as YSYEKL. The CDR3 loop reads CASSQGVWDEKLFF. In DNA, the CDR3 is TGCGCCAGCAGCCAAGGGGTCTGGGATGAAAAACTGTTTTTT.

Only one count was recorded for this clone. The CDR3 nucleotides are TGCAGCGTGGGGACTAGCGGGAAAAACGAGCAGTACTTC. Its translation: CSVGTSGKNEQYF. The chain employs TRBV29-1 and TRBJ2-7; 13 nucleotides match TRBD2. Germline V lookup: CDR1 SQVTM, CDR2 ANQGSEA. Losses at the gene ends were 6 bases for V and 5 bases for J; bases not matched to a gene: 4. CDR3 length: 13 residues.

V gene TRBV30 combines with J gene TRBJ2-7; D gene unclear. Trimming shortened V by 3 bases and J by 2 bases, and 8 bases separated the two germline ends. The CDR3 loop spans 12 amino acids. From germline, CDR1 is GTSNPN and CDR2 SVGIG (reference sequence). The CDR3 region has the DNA TGTGCCTGGAGCACCACCCCCTACGAGCAGTACTTC. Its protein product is CAWSTTPYEQYF.

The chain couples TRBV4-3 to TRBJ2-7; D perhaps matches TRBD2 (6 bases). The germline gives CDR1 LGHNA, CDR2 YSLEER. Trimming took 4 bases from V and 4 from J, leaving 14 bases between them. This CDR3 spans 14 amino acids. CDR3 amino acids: CASSLRDGGYEQYF. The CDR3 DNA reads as TGCGCCAGCAGCCTCCGGGACGGGGGATACGAGCAGTACTTC.

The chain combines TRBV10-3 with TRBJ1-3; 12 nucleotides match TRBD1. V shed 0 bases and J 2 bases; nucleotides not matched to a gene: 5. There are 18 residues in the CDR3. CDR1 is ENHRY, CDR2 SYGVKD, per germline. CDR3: CAISESGQGARTGNTIYF. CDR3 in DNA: TGTGCCATCAGTGAGTCGGGACAGGGGGCGCGCACTGGAAACACCATATATTTT.

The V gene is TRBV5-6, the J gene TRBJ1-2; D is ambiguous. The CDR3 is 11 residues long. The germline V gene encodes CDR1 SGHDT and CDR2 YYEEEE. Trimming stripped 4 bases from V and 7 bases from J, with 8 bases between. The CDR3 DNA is TGTGCCAGCAGCCCAGGTACTGGCTACACCTTC. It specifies CASSPGTGYTF.

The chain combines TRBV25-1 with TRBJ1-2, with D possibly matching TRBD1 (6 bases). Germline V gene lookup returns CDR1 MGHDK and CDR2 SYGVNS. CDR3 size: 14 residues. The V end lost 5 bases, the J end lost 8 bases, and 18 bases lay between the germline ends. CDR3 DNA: TGTGCCAGCAGTCCTCGGGGGCCCGGAAAGGGCTACACCTTC. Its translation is CASSPRGPGKGYTF.

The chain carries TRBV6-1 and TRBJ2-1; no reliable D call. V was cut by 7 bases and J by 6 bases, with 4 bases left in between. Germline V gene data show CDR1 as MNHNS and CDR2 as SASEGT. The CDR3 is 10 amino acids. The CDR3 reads CASNSNEQFF. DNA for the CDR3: TGTGCCAGCAACAGCAATGAGCAGTTCTTC.

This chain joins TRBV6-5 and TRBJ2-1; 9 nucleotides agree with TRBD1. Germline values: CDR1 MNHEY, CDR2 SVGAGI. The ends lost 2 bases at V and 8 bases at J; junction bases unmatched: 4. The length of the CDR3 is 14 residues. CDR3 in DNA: TGTGCCAGCAGTTACGCGGGACAGGGTCATGAGCAGTTCTTC. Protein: CASSYAGQGHEQFF.

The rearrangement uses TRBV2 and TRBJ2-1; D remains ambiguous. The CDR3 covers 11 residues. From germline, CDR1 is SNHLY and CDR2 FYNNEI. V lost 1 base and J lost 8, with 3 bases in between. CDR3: CASSEVDEQFF. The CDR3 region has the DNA TGTGCCAGCAGTGAAGTGGATGAGCAGTTCTTC.

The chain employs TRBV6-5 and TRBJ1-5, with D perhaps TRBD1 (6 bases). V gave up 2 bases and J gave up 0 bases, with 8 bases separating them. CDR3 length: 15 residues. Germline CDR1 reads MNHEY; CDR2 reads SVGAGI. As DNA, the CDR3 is TGTGCCAGCAGTTACGGGGGCGATAGCAATCAGCCCCAGCATTTT. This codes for CASSYGGDSNQPQHF.

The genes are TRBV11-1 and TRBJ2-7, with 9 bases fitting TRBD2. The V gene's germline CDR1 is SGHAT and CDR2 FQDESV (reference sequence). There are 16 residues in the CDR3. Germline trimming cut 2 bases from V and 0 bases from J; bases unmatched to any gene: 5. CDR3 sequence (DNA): TGTGCCAGCAGCTTACTTGCGGGAGGGGGCTCCTACGAGCAGTACTTC. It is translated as CASSLLAGGGSYEQYF.

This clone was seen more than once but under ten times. The CDR3 nucleotides are TGTGCCTGGAGTCAAGGGTCTGAAGCTTTCTTT. Encoded protein: CAWSQGSEAFF. V gene TRBV30 combines with J gene TRBJ1-1; D remains ambiguous. CDR3 length equals 11 residues. Germline CDR1 reads GTSNPN; CDR2 reads SVGIG (reference sequence). V shed 2 bases and J shed 6 bases, with 7 bases lying between them.

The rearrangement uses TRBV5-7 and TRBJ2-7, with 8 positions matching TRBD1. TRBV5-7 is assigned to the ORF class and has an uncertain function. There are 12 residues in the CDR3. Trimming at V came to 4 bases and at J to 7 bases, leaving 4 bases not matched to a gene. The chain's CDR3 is CASSEWDREQYF. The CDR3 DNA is TGTGCCAGCAGCGAGTGGGACAGGGAGCAGTACTTC.

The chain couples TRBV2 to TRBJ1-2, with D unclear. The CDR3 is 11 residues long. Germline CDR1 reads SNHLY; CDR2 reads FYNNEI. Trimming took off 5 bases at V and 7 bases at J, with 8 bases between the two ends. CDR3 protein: CASSLAPGYTF. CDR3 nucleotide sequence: TGTGCCAGCAGTTTGGCCCCTGGCTACACCTTC.

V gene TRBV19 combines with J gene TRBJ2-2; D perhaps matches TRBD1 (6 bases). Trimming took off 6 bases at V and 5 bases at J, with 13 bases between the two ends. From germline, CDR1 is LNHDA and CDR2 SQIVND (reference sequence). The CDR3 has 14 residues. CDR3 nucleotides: TGTGCCAGTAGCTGGGGGCGACAGACCGGGGAGCTGTTTTTT. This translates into CASSWGRQTGELFF.

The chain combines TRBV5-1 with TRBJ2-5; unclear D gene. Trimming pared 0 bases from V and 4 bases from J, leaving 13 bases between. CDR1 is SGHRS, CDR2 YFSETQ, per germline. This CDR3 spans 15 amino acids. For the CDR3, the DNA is TGCGCCAGCAGCTTGGCGGGCAGGCTGGGAGAGACCCAGTACTTC. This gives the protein CASSLAGRLGETQYF.

The CDR3 sequence is CASSSGITYNEQFF. CDR3 DNA sequence: TGTGCCAGCTCCAGCGGGATCACCTACAATGAGCAGTTCTTC. This chain joins TRBV6-5 and TRBJ2-1; 7 nucleotides align to TRBD2. In germline, CDR1 is MNHEY, CDR2 SVGAGI. J was trimmed by 2 bases and V by 8 bases; bases with no gene match: 6. The CDR3 loop spans 14 amino acids.

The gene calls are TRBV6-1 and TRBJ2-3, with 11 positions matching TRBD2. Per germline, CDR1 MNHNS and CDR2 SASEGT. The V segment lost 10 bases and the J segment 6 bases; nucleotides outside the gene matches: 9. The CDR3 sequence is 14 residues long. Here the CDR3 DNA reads TGTGCCACCGTTAGCGGGAGGGCCGTGGATACGCAGTATTTT. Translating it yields CATVSGRAVDTQYF.

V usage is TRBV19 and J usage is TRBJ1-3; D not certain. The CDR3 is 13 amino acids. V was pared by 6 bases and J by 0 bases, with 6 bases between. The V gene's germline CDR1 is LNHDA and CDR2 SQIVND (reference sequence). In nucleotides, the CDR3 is TGTGCCAGTAGGCCACGCTCTGGAAACACCATATATTTT. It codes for CASRPRSGNTIYF.

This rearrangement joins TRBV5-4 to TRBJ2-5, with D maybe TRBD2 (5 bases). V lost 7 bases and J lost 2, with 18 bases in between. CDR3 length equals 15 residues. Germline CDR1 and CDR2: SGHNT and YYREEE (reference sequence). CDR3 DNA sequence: TGTGCCAGCCGCGCCTCGCGGGCTCGTCAAGAGACCCAGTACTTC. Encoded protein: CASRASRARQETQYF.

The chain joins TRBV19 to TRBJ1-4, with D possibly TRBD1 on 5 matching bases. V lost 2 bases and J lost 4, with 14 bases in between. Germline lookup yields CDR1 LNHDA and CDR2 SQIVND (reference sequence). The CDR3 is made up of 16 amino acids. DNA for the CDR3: TGTGCCAGTAGTATAAATATTGGGGCCGGTAATGAAAAACTGTTTTTT. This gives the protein CASSINIGAGNEKLFF.